This TCR beta chain derives from a study of cytomegalovirus exposure and HLA in healthy donors. Concerning this clone: Its antigen is unidentified.

This PCR relied on a set of 60 Vbeta primers and 13 Jbeta primers. The table came from immunoSEQ multiplex PCR; TCRdb's copy has only in-frame clones and leaves some out. The sample consists of around 30,000 clones, 40% to 50% of them appearing once. Per germline, CDR1 SGHRS and CDR2 YFSETQ. V was cut by 0 bases and J by 4 bases, with 3 bases left in between. CDR3 size: 12 residues. Study observations and caveats: For TCR beta chains, V- and J-gene trimming was later linked to a missense DCLRE1C variant. Several of the most significant clusters were apparently associated with common viral pathogens in a later analysis. Researchers counted 180 or so TCR beta chains as cytomegalovirus-associated. For presence/absence analyses, sequencing depth was assumed to be roughly uniform across donors.

Sequencing used PBMCs. The clonotype was recovered from a woman aged 45-65 years in good health and CMV-seronegative. The rearrangement joins TRBV5-1 to TRBJ2-3; no reliable D call. The CDR3 here is CASSLAADTQYF. DNA of the CDR3: TGCGCCAGCAGCTTGGCGGCAGATACGCAGTATTTT.